These 10 T cell receptor beta chains were all obtained from the same sample, sequenced in a study of blood T cell repertoires in COVID-19. Only in-frame clones appear in the TCRdb table, and some are missing; sequencing was by immunoSEQ multiplex PCR. Found here are more than 35,000 clones, about 88% of them singletons; the top ten hold about an eighth. The sequenced sample was peripheral blood. All receptors come from a man in his 60s with active COVID-19.

As to this clone: The same CDR3 also results from other DNA sequences found in this sample. This chain joins TRBV7-8 and TRBJ1-1; D perhaps matches TRBD1 (6 bases). Trimming shortened V by 0 bases and J by 8 bases, and 10 bases separated the two germline ends. The CDR3 runs to 13 residues. The germline V gene encodes CDR1 SGHVS and CDR2 FQNEAQ. CDR3 protein: CASSLAQGTEAFF. CDR3 coding DNA: TGTGCCAGCAGCTTAGCTCAGGGGACCGAAGCTTTCTTT.

V gene TRBV5-5 combines with J gene TRBJ2-5, with D unclear. Germline CDR1 is SGHKS and CDR2 is YYEKEE (reference sequence). The germline V and J ends were trimmed by 2 bases and 5 bases, with 10 bases remaining between them. CDR3 length: 13 residues. The CDR3 nucleotides read TGTGCCAGCAGCTTCCCGGAGCGCGAGACCCAGTACTTC. Translation: CASSFPERETQYF.

The chain links TRBV7-9 to TRBJ2-3; the match to TRBD1 covers 12 bases. The CDR3 runs to 16 residues. The germline gives CDR1 SEHNR, CDR2 FQNEAQ (reference sequence). J gave up 8 bases and V 5 bases, and 11 bases lay outside the gene matches. The CDR3 here is CASSPMGTGGRGTQYF. The DNA of the CDR3 is TGTGCCAGCAGCCCGATGGGGACAGGGGGCAGGGGTACGCAGTATTTT.

The rearrangement joins TRBV9 to TRBJ2-3; 10 nucleotides line up with TRBD1. V shed 1 base, J shed 7 bases, and the junction held 18 bases outside the gene matches. Germline values: CDR1 SGDLS, CDR2 YYNGEE. This CDR3 has 19 amino acids. The CDR3 here is CASSVKDRGWREVIYTQYF. CDR3 sequence (DNA): TGTGCCAGCAGCGTAAAGGACAGGGGGTGGCGGGAGGTAATATATACGCAGTATTTT.

The chain links TRBV3-1 (or the pseudogene TRBV3-2) to TRBJ1-1; D perhaps matches TRBD1 (5 bases). The CDR3 length is 13 residues. V dropped 2 bases and J dropped 4 bases, with 8 bases sitting between them. The V gene's germline CDR1 is LGHDT and CDR2 YNNKEL (reference sequence). The CDR3 DNA sequence: TGTGCCAGCAGCCAAAGGGGTTCCACTGAAGCTTTCTTT. Translating it yields CASSQRGSTEAFF.

The CDR3: CASSVSGRGSGANVLTF. CDR3 coding DNA: TGTGCCAGCAGCGTTAGCGGGAGGGGCTCTGGGGCCAACGTCCTGACTTTC. V gene TRBV4-2 combines with J gene TRBJ2-6; TRBD2 matches at 11 bases. V dropped 5 bases and J dropped 0; count of bases not matched to a gene: 3. This CDR3 has 17 amino acids. Germline values: CDR1 LGHNA, CDR2 YNFKEQ.

This chain connects TRBV2 to TRBJ2-5, with TRBD2 identical over 12 bases. Germline V CDR1 and CDR2: SNHLY, FYNNEI. The trim removed 6 bases at V and 5 bases at J, leaving 1 base unmatched. The CDR3 extends over 13 amino acids. CDR3 nucleotide sequence: TGTGCCAGCAGGACTAGCGGGAGTGAGACCCAGTACTTC. Its protein product is CASRTSGSETQYF.

This clone was picked up a small number of times. The chain is built from TRBV5-1 and TRBJ1-1; TRBD1 aligns across 9 bases. In germline, CDR1 is SGHRS, CDR2 YFSETQ. The J segment lost 7 bases and the V segment lost 4 bases, leaving 2 bases of the junction unmatched. The CDR3 is made up of 12 amino acids. The DNA of the CDR3 is TGCGCCAGCAGCCGGACAGGGGTTGAAGCTTTCTTT. Residues: CASSRTGVEAFF.

The chain links TRBV27 to TRBJ2-3; TRBD1 matches at 9 bases. The CDR3 extends over 15 amino acids. J gave up 2 bases and V 5 bases, and 5 bases lay outside the gene matches. Germline V gene data show CDR1 as MNHEY and CDR2 as SMNVEV (reference sequence). The CDR3 here is CASSKRTGVTDTQYF. CDR3 nucleotide sequence: TGTGCCAGCAGTAAAAGGACAGGGGTCACAGATACGCAGTATTTT.

This chain uses TRBV19 with TRBJ1-5; 7 bases are a match to TRBD1. Losses at the gene ends were 0 bases for V and 0 bases for J; bases not matched to a gene: 8. This CDR3 spans 18 amino acids. Germline V gives CDR1 LNHDA, CDR2 SQIVND (reference sequence). CDR3 sequence (DNA): TGTGCCAGTAGTATAGAACCGGGACAGTCGTATAGCAATCAGCCCCAGCATTTT. It yields the protein CASSIEPGQSYSNQPQHF.